This section outlines one T cell receptor (beta chain) sequence together with its context. Its antigen is undetermined. This sample is drawn from a study of siplizumab effects on memory and regulatory T cells. General study results and limits: Phenotypic classification as naive or memory proved unattainable for roughly 75-97% of proliferating CD4+ or CD8+ clones. Few alloreactive clones mapped to unstimulated subsets.

Germline V gives CDR1 SEHNR, CDR2 FQNEAQ (reference sequence). V lost 5 bases, J lost 0 bases, and 6 bases stayed unmatched. The CDR3 length is 15 residues. The repertoire was sequenced with immunoSEQ multiplex PCR; TCRdb's copy has only in-frame clones and lacks some. The sample yields some 90,000 clones, 70% to 90% seen once. V and J are TRBV7-9 and TRBJ1-1, with 7 bases aligning to TRBD1. Source material: CD4+ T cells sorted from blood. The origin of this receptor is a human donor in good health. The CDR3 protein is CASSTNRGLNTEAFF. In DNA, the CDR3 is TGTGCCAGCAGCACGAACAGGGGCCTGAACACTGAAGCTTTCTTT.